Described below is a single T cell receptor beta chain sequence and its context. What it binds is unknown. The data belong to a study of tumor-infiltrating lymphocytes in localized non-small cell lung cancer. On the study more broadly: Several tumor histologies, both smoking statuses, and some post-neoadjuvant chemotherapy samples were included. Whole-study results and caveats: Technical variation could not be separated from intratumor heterogeneity here.

The CDR3 runs 16 residues. The germline V gene encodes CDR1 SGHTA and CDR2 FQGNSA. After removal of 5 bases from V and 5 bases from J, the junction contained 13 bases not matched to a gene. Profiled with immunoSEQ multiplex PCR; TCRdb holds only in-frame clones, not every one. The sample carries under 10,000 clones, about 80% recorded once. Input material: uninvolved lung tissue not adjacent to the tumor. The clonotype comes from a human donor with non-small cell lung cancer. The rearrangement links TRBV7-2 to TRBJ2-5; the match to TRBD2 covers 8 bases. The CDR3 reads CASSPQSGGASETQYF. The CDR3 DNA reads as TGTGCCAGCAGCCCACAGAGCGGGGGAGCTAGTGAGACCCAGTACTTC.